The T cell receptor (beta chain) under discussion was sequenced for a study of type 1 regulatory T cells. General study results and limits: Type 1 regulatory T cells had a more restricted TCR repertoire than non-type 1 regulatory T cells.

This clonotype was seen ten or more times. Its antigen remains unknown. TCRdb passed the reads through MiXCR, listing each CDR3 protein once. The profile shows about 69,000 distinct CDR3 sequences, around 21% of them singletons. Germline lookup yields CDR1 SGHAT and CDR2 FQNNGV. The CDR3 runs 14 residues. Trimming left V 6 bases short and J 3 bases short, with 14 bases between. Sequenced: cultured type 1 regulatory T (Tr1) cells, either the whole culture or a sorted fraction (not recorded which). The clonotype originates from a human donor in good health. The chain links TRBV11-2 to TRBJ2-5; tentative D call: TRBD2 (5 bases). CDR3 sequence reads: CASSSPEGKETQYF. The CDR3 bases are TGTGCCAGCAGTTCCCCAGAGGGAAAAGAGACCCAGTACTTC.